Presented here are 19 T cell receptor beta chains from one specimen sequenced in a study. TCRdb called the RT-PCR reads again in MiXCR, with one record for every CDR3 protein. The sample includes almost 700,000 distinct CDR3 sequences, over 12% of them seen just once. Sequencing input: memory CD4+ T cells from blood. These receptors came from a female donor in good health, serving as a healthy control.

This clonotype came up many times. The genes are TRBV12-3 or TRBV12-4 and TRBJ2-3; D is possibly TRBD2 (6 bases). V was shortened by 6 bases and J by 3 bases, with 13 bases between the two germline ends. The CDR3 contains 14 residues. The CDR3 loop is CASRRGVTTDTQYF. The CDR3 DNA is TGTGCCAGCAGGCGCGGGGTGACAACAGATACGCAGTATTTT.

This clonotype has only a few counts. The chain links TRBV10-3 to TRBJ2-7; 8 bases fit TRBD1. Germline V gene sequence: CDR1 ENHRY, CDR2 SYGVKD. The CDR3 has 15 residues. V shed 7 bases, J shed 3 bases, and the junction held 11 bases outside the gene matches. DNA for the CDR3: TGTGCCATCACCCCCGGACAGGGAAGGGTCTACGAGCAGTACTTC. Protein sequence: CAITPGQGRVYEQYF.

The V call is TRBV28, the J call TRBJ2-5; D not resolved. Per germline, CDR1 MDHEN and CDR2 SYDVKM. The ends were cut back, 4 bases at V and 1 base at J, with 7 bases in the middle. This CDR3 region has 13 residues. CDR3 bases: TGTGCCAGCAGTTCCCCCCGCCAAGAGACCCAGTACTTC. Protein sequence: CASSSPRQETQYF.

At least ten counts were recorded for this clonotype. The chain employs TRBV5-1 and TRBJ2-7, with D unresolved. The germline V gene encodes CDR1 SGHRS and CDR2 YFSETQ. V lost 4 bases, J lost 3 bases, and 8 bases lay in between. The length of the CDR3 is 12 residues. CDR3 in DNA: TGCGCCAGCAGCCAAGACTTCTACGAGCAGTACTTC. This sequence encodes CASSQDFYEQYF.

CDR3 coding DNA: TGTGCCAGCAGCCTAGGGACAGCTTCCTATGGCTACACCTTC. It codes for CASSLGTASYGYTF. V and J are TRBV7-9 and TRBJ1-2; 7 positions match TRBD1. The CDR3 has 14 amino acids. Germline CDR1 reads SEHNR; CDR2 reads FQNEAQ (reference sequence). V trimming: 5 bases; J trimming: 4 bases; junction bases outside the gene matches: 7.

This rearrangement joins TRBV9 to TRBJ1-1; no firm D call. The CDR3 sequence is 15 residues long. Deletions cut 0 bases from V and 0 bases from J, with 9 bases between. CDR1 SGDLS and CDR2 YYNGEE come from the germline V gene. Here the CDR3 reads CASSVGGRLNTEAFF. The CDR3 nucleotides are TGTGCCAGCAGCGTAGGTGGCAGGCTGAACACTGAAGCTTTCTTT.

This clonotype is a singleton in its sample. The rearrangement joins TRBV5-1 to TRBJ2-5, with 9 bases lining up with TRBD1. Germline V gene data show CDR1 as SGHRS and CDR2 as YFSETQ. This CDR3 spans 15 amino acids. J lost 2 bases, V lost 0 bases, and 2 bases had no gene match. The CDR3 here is CASSLGDRDQETQYF. In DNA form, the CDR3 reads TGCGCCAGCAGCTTGGGGGACAGGGATCAAGAGACCCAGTACTTC.

J is TRBJ2-1 and V is TRBV6-2 or TRBV6-3, with 7 bases fitting TRBD1. Germline CDR1 MNHEY, CDR2 SVGEGT. The CDR3 length is 15 residues. V gave up 10 bases and J gave up 5 bases; unmatched junction bases: 14. CDR3 protein: CATDSSPGGDNEQFF. CDR3 nucleotides: TGTGCCACCGATAGCAGTCCAGGGGGTGACAATGAGCAGTTCTTC.

This clonotype was detected a few times. The chain combines TRBV20-1 with TRBJ2-5; 8 positions agree with TRBD2. This CDR3 region has 13 residues. The trim removed 6 bases at V and 1 base at J, leaving 4 bases unmatched. CDR1 DFQATT and CDR2 SNEGSKA come from the germline V gene (reference sequence). DNA of the CDR3: TGCAGTGCCTTTAGCGGGATCCAAGAGACCCAGTACTTC. It encodes CSAFSGIQETQYF.

This clonotype was seen only a few times. This rearrangement joins TRBV6-6 to TRBJ2-1; D may be TRBD1 (5 bases). Trimming cost V 6 bases and J 10 bases, with 10 bases left between them. Germline-derived CDR1 and CDR2 are MNHNY and SVGAGI (reference sequence). This CDR3 is 11 amino acids long. The CDR3 DNA is TGTGCCAGCAGCCGCAGACAGGAGCAGTTCTTC. This codes for CASSRRQEQFF.

This rearrangement joins TRBV30 to TRBJ1-6; 11 bases align to TRBD1. After removal of 4 bases from V and 8 bases from J, the junction contained 10 bases not matched to a gene. Germline CDR1 reads GTSNPN; CDR2 reads SVGIG (reference sequence). The CDR3 totals 16 residues. As DNA, the CDR3 is TGTGCCTGGAACAATCCGGGACAGGGGGGGCATTCACCCCTCCACTTT. Translation gives CAWNNPGQGGHSPLHF.

This sequence joins TRBV27 and TRBJ2-2; tentative D call: TRBD2 (5 bases). This CDR3 contains 13 residues. Deletions cut 5 bases from V and 7 bases from J, with 11 bases between. Per the germline V gene, CDR1 is MNHEY and CDR2 is SMNVEV (reference sequence). The CDR3 nucleotides read TGTGCCAGCAGTCACGGCGGGTACGGGGAGCTGTTTTTT. It specifies CASSHGGYGELFF.

The CDR3 DNA reads TGTGCCAGCAGAAGGGATACTAATGAAAAACTGTTTTTT. Encoded protein: CASRRDTNEKLFF. The V and J genes are TRBV6-4 and TRBJ1-4; D remains ambiguous. Germline-derived CDR1 and CDR2 are MRHNA and SNTAGT. Trimming took 6 bases from V and 2 from J, leaving 7 bases between them. The CDR3 length is 13 residues.

This clonotype was detected many times. The J gene is TRBJ1-1, the V gene TRBV29-1; D perhaps matches TRBD1 (5 bases). Deletions cut 6 bases from V and 1 base from J, with 9 bases between. Looked up from germline, CDR1 is SQVTM and CDR2 is ANQGSEA. This CDR3 is built from 12 residues. The DNA for the CDR3 is TGCAGCGTCGCGACAGAGAACACTGAAGCTTTCTTT. Translated, it gives CSVATENTEAFF.

This clonotype was counted many times. This sequence joins TRBV6-6 and TRBJ1-2; possible D gene TRBD1, 6 bases. CDR3 length: 18 residues. In germline, CDR1 is MNHNY, CDR2 SVGAGI (reference sequence). V was clipped by 7 bases and J by 8 bases, with 32 bases between them. The CDR3 bases are TGTGCCAGCACTACTCGGTCGGGGGGCGCGTTGGACAAGGGCGGCTACACCTTC. This codes for CASTTRSGGALDKGGYTF.

This clonotype showed up many times. The chain recombines TRBV4-3 with TRBJ2-3, with D hard to call. The length of the CDR3 is 15 residues. Germline lookup yields CDR1 LGHNA and CDR2 YSLEER. V was trimmed by 0 bases and J by 6 bases, leaving 13 bases between them. The DNA of the CDR3 is TGCGCCAGCAGCCAAGAGTCCCACCATGCGGATACGCAGTATTTT. Translating it yields CASSQESHHADTQYF.

This clonotype was counted many times. This CDR3 is CASSQGPTDTQYF. CDR3 DNA: TGTGCCAGCAGCCAGGGCCCCACAGATACGCAGTATTTT. The chain couples TRBV4-2 to TRBJ2-3, with unresolved D. The V gene lost 3 bases and the J gene lost 2 bases, with 6 bases spanning the gap. The CDR3 extends over 13 amino acids. Per the germline V gene, CDR1 is LGHNA and CDR2 is YNFKEQ.

The J gene is TRBJ1-5, the V gene TRBV5-1; perhaps TRBD1 as D (6 bases). V lost 2 bases and J lost 5, with 11 bases in between. Germline lookup yields CDR1 SGHRS and CDR2 YFSETQ. This CDR3 is built from 14 residues. In DNA, the CDR3 is TGCGCCAGCAGCTTTGCAGGGGCGGATCAGCCCCAGCATTTT. It is translated as CASSFAGADQPQHF.

V gene TRBV12-3 or TRBV12-4 combines with J gene TRBJ1-6; D ambiguous. Trimming stripped 4 bases from V and 11 bases from J, with 9 bases between. The CDR3 loop spans 12 amino acids. The CDR3 DNA is TGTGCCAGCAGTTGGGGTAGTACACCCCTCCACTTT. Its protein product is CASSWGSTPLHF.